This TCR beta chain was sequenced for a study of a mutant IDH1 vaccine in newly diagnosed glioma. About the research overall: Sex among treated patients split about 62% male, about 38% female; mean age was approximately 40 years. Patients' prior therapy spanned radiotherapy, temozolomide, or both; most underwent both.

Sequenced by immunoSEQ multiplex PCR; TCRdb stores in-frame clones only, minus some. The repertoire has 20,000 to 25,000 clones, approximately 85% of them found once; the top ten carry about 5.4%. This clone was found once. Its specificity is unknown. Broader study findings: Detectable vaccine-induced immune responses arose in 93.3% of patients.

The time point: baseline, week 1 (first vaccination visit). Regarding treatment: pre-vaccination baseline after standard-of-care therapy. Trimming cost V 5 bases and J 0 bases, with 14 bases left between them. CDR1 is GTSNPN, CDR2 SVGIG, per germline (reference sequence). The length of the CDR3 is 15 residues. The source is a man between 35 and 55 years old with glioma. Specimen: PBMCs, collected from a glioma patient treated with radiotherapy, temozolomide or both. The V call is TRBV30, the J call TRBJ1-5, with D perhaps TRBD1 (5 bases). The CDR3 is CAWGQGSYSNQPQHF. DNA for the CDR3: TGTGCCTGGGGTCAGGGATCGTATAGCAATCAGCCCCAGCATTTT.